The rows below give T cell receptor beta chains drawn from one sample of a study of shared clonotypes between healthy human individuals. TCRdb's copy holds only in-frame clones and misses some; the assay was immunoSEQ multiplex PCR. This sample has approximately 980,000 clones, with 70% to 85% found just once. The sample was memory CD4+ T cells sorted from blood. Receptors were obtained from a man aged 18-30 years in good health. CDR3s include the opening cysteine and the closing phenylalanine or tryptophan. A D gene is named only where the DNA matches it firmly. A row's size may be missing; if present it is once, few, many or a size class.

CDR3 length | J gene | clone size | D gene | V gene | CDR3 protein | CDR3 DNA
12 | TRBJ2-7 | . | . | TRBV6-1 | CASSEEVSYSTF | TGTGCCAGCAGTGAAGAGGTTTCCTATTCAACCTTC
14 | TRBJ2-3 | . | . | TRBV21-1 | CASRDRVSTDTQYF | TGTGCCAGCAGGGACAGGGTGAGCACAGATACGCAGTATTTT
16 | TRBJ1-4 | . | . | TRBV10-3 | CAISESRRGEEGQLFF | TGTGCCATCAGTGAGTCTAGGAGGGGCGAGGAAGGGCAACTGTTTTTT
16 | TRBJ2-1 | few | TRBD2 | TRBV5-1 | CASSLEGQRGLTEQFF | TGCGCCAGCAGCTTGGAAGGCCAGCGGGGGTTAACTGAGCAGTTCTTC
15 | TRBJ1-3 | . | . | TRBV5-8 | CASSRQSATGNTIYF | TGTGCCAGCAGCCGACAGTCGGCAACTGGAAACACCATATATTTT
19 | TRBJ2-4 | . | TRBD2 | TRBV28 | CASSLSLSGTKLAKNIQYF | TGTGCCAGCAGTTTATCCCTAAGCGGGACCAAGCTAGCCAAAAACATTCAGTACTTC
13 | TRBJ1-3 | few | . | TRBV28 | CASSWGSGNTIYF | TGTGCCAGCAGTTGGGGGTCTGGAAACACCATATATTTT
18 | TRBJ2-1 | . | TRBD1 | TRBV7-9 | CAGGKDRGDLSSYNEQFF | TGTGCCGGGGGAAAGGACAGGGGCGACCTTAGCTCCTACAATGAGCAGTTCTTC
13 | TRBJ2-2 | . | . | TRBV7-8 | CASSLVFPGELFF | TGTGCCAGCAGCTTAGTTTTTCCCGGGGAGCTGTTTTTT
14 | TRBJ2-5 | . | . | TRBV5-1 | CASGPGNLGETQYF | TGCGCCAGCGGGCCGGGGAATTTAGGAGAGACCCAGTACTTC
13 | TRBJ2-2 | . | . | TRBV11-2 | CASREQAEGELFF | TGTGCCAGCAGAGAGCAAGCGGAAGGGGAGCTGTTTTTT
15 | TRBJ2-5 | . | TRBD2 | TRBV7-8 | CASSFSGGDEETQYF | TGTGCCAGCAGCTTTAGCGGGGGGGATGAAGAGACCCAGTACTTC
15 | TRBJ2-3 | once | . | TRBV29-1 | CSVEGLTFNTDTQYF | TGCAGCGTTGAAGGCCTGACCTTTAACACAGATACGCAGTATTTT
12 | TRBJ1-1 | . | . | TRBV19 | CASSFTSTEAFF | TGTGCCAGTAGTTTCACGAGCACTGAAGCTTTCTTT
14 | TRBJ2-7 | few | TRBD1 | TRBV5-1 | CASSLGQGAYEQYF | TGCGCCAGCAGCTTGGGGCAGGGGGCCTACGAGCAGTACTTC
14 | TRBJ2-7 | . | . | TRBV7-3 | CASSTRQDSYEQYF | TGTGCCAGCAGCACCCGACAGGACTCCTACGAGCAGTACTTC
13 | TRBJ2-5 | . | . | TRBV4-1 | CASRPTGMETQYF | TGCGCCAGCAGACCTACAGGGATGGAGACCCAGTACTTC
14 | TRBJ2-5 | few | TRBD1 | TRBV6-6 | CASRAGGAGETQYF | TGTGCCAGCAGGGCAGGGGGCGCAGGCGAGACCCAGTACTTC
13 | TRBJ1-2 | . | TRBD1 | TRBV5-4 | CASKEGAYYGYTF | TGTGCCAGCAAGGAGGGGGCATACTATGGCTACACCTTC
15 | TRBJ2-1 | . | TRBD1 | TRBV29-1 | CSGDAGIQGYNEQFF | TGCAGCGGGGACGCCGGGATACAGGGGTACAATGAGCAGTTCTTC
16 | TRBJ2-7 | few | . | TRBV5-1 | CASSLAPGTSSYEQYF | TGCGCCAGCAGCCTTGCCCCCGGGACTTCCTCCTACGAGCAGTACTTC
13 | TRBJ2-5 | . | TRBD2 | TRBV10-1 | CASSESVAGTQYF | TGCGCCAGCAGTGAGTCGGTAGCGGGGACCCAGTACTTC
15 | TRBJ2-3 | . | . | TRBV18 | CASSPLKGGTDTQYF | TGTGCCAGCTCACCACTGAAGGGGGGCACAGATACGCAGTATTTT
15 | TRBJ2-5 | few | . | TRBV6-1 | CASKRGGGLQETQYF | TGTGCCAGCAAGAGGGGCGGTGGGCTTCAAGAGACCCAGTACTTC
15 | TRBJ1-4 | . | . | TRBV19 | CASSRETGLNEKLFF | TGTGCCAGTAGTAGGGAGACAGGCCTTAATGAAAAACTGTTTTTT
14 | TRBJ1-2 | . | TRBD1 | TRBV6-6 | CASSYGTGGYGYTF | TGTGCCAGCAGTTACGGGACAGGGGGCTATGGCTACACCTTC
12 | TRBJ1-2 | . | . | TRBV6-1 | CASSEKGYGYTF | TGTGCCAGCAGTGAGAAAGGTTATGGCTACACCTTC
14 | TRBJ2-1 | few | TRBD2 | TRBV5-5 | CASSLAGEGSEQFF | TGTGCCAGCAGCTTGGCTGGGGAGGGGAGTGAGCAGTTCTTC
12 | TRBJ2-3 | . | . | TRBV5-4 | CASGRPSDTQYF | TGTGCCAGCGGCCGCCCGTCCGATACGCAGTATTTT
13 | TRBJ2-3 | few | TRBD2 | TRBV7-7 | CASSLVGGGTQYF | TGTGCTAGCAGCTTAGTTGGCGGGGGTACGCAGTATTTT
13 | TRBJ1-1 | . | . | TRBV28 | CASRSSENTEAFF | TGTGCCAGCAGGTCCTCGGAAAACACTGAAGCTTTCTTT
12 | TRBJ1-1 | . | . | TRBV2 | CAIAKGDTEAFF | TGTGCCATCGCGAAAGGGGACACTGAAGCTTTCTTT
17 | TRBJ2-5 | . | TRBD2 | TRBV7-3 | CASSLNSPAGGQETQYF | TGTGCCAGCAGCTTAAATTCTCCAGCGGGGGGGCAAGAGACCCAGTACTTC
15 | TRBJ2-3 | . | . | TRBV5-6 | CASSMTGTSTDTQYF | TGTGCCAGCAGCATGACTGGTACTAGCACAGATACGCAGTATTTT
16 | TRBJ2-1 | . | . | TRBV5-1 | CASSLSEPGAYNEQFF | TGCGCCAGCAGCTTGTCGGAACCCGGCGCCTACAATGAGCAGTTCTTC
13 | TRBJ2-7 | . | . | TRBV28 | CASRPAFDYEQYF | TGTGCCAGCAGGCCGGCCTTCGACTACGAGCAGTACTTC
16 | TRBJ2-2 | . | . | TRBV9 | CASSLPRQKNTGELFF | TGTGCCAGCAGCCTCCCCAGACAGAAAAACACCGGGGAGCTGTTTTTT
13 | TRBJ2-3 | . | . | TRBV27 | CASSSTDTDTQYF | TGTGCCAGCAGTTCGACAGACACAGATACGCAGTATTTT
15 | TRBJ2-7 | . | TRBD2 | TRBV28 | CASSPMASGTYEQYF | TGTGCCAGCAGTCCCATGGCTAGCGGTACCTACGAGCAGTACTTC
16 | TRBJ1-1 | . | . | TRBV4-3 | CASSQDPTGRFTEAFF | TGCGCCAGCAGCCAAGACCCAACAGGGAGGTTCACTGAAGCTTTCTTT
14 | TRBJ1-2 | . | TRBD1 | TRBV18 | CASSPPGQGGGYTF | TGTGCCAGCTCACCACCGGGCCAGGGGGGCGGCTACACCTTC
18 | TRBJ2-6 | . | TRBD1 | TRBV5-1 | CASSLGGQASSGANVLTF | TGCGCCAGCAGCTTGGGAGGACAGGCGAGCTCTGGGGCCAACGTCCTGACTTTC
13 | TRBJ2-7 | . | TRBD1 | TRBV7-9 | CASSVGQGREQYF | TGTGCCAGCAGCGTAGGACAGGGTCGGGAGCAGTACTTC
18 | TRBJ2-3 | . | TRBD2 | TRBV12-5 | CASAPRSSGRTSTDTQYF | TGTGCTAGTGCCCCCAGGTCTAGCGGGCGCACTAGCACAGATACGCAGTATTTT
13 | TRBJ2-5 | few | . | TRBV18 | CASCPGVQETQYF | TGTGCCAGCTGTCCGGGAGTCCAAGAGACCCAGTACTTC
14 | TRBJ1-4 | . | . | TRBV9 | CASSTSGANEKLFF | TGTGCCAGCAGCACCTCGGGGGCTAATGAAAAACTGTTTTTT
15 | TRBJ1-5 | . | . | TRBV27 | CASSQTGGGFQPQHF | TGTGCCAGCAGTCAAACCGGGGGGGGATTCCAGCCCCAGCATTTT
11 | TRBJ2-7 | . | . | TRBV28 | CASSSRVQQYF | TGTGCCAGCAGTTCCAGGGTACAGCAGTACTTC
15 | TRBJ2-1 | few | . | TRBV6-1 | CASSRERANYNEQFF | TGTGCCAGCAGCAGGGAAAGGGCAAACTACAATGAGCAGTTCTTC
14 | TRBJ2-7 | . | . | TRBV10-3 | CAISGGGQAYEQYF | TGTGCCATCAGCGGGGGGGGACAGGCATACGAGCAGTACTTC
15 | TRBJ1-2 | . | . | TRBV11-2 | CASRQGPYLNYGYTF | TGTGCCAGCAGACAAGGCCCATACCTTAACTATGGCTACACCTTC
14 | TRBJ2-2 | once | . | TRBV6-1 | CAFRSGGRTGELFF | TGTGCCTTCCGGTCCGGGGGGCGAACCGGGGAGCTGTTTTTT
13 | TRBJ2-2 | . | . | TRBV28 | CASSLGFDGELFF | TGTGCCAGCAGTTTAGGGTTCGACGGGGAGCTGTTTTTT
13 | TRBJ2-2 | few | . | TRBV7-3 | CASSLRVTGELFF | TGTGCCAGCAGCTTAAGGGTGACCGGGGAGCTGTTTTTT
13 | TRBJ1-1 | . | TRBD1 | TRBV2 | CASTAGQRTEAFF | TGTGCCAGCACCGCGGGACAGCGGACTGAAGCTTTCTTT
12 | TRBJ1-2 | . | TRBD1 | TRBV30 | CAWSDDRDGYTF | TGTGCCTGGAGTGACGACAGGGATGGCTACACCTTC
13 | TRBJ2-5 | few | . | TRBV5-1 | CASSPGVGETQYF | TGCGCCAGCAGCCCTGGGGTGGGAGAGACCCAGTACTTC
13 | TRBJ2-4 | . | . | TRBV19 | CASSGHALNIQYF | TGTGCCAGTAGTGGCCACGCTTTGAACATTCAGTACTTC